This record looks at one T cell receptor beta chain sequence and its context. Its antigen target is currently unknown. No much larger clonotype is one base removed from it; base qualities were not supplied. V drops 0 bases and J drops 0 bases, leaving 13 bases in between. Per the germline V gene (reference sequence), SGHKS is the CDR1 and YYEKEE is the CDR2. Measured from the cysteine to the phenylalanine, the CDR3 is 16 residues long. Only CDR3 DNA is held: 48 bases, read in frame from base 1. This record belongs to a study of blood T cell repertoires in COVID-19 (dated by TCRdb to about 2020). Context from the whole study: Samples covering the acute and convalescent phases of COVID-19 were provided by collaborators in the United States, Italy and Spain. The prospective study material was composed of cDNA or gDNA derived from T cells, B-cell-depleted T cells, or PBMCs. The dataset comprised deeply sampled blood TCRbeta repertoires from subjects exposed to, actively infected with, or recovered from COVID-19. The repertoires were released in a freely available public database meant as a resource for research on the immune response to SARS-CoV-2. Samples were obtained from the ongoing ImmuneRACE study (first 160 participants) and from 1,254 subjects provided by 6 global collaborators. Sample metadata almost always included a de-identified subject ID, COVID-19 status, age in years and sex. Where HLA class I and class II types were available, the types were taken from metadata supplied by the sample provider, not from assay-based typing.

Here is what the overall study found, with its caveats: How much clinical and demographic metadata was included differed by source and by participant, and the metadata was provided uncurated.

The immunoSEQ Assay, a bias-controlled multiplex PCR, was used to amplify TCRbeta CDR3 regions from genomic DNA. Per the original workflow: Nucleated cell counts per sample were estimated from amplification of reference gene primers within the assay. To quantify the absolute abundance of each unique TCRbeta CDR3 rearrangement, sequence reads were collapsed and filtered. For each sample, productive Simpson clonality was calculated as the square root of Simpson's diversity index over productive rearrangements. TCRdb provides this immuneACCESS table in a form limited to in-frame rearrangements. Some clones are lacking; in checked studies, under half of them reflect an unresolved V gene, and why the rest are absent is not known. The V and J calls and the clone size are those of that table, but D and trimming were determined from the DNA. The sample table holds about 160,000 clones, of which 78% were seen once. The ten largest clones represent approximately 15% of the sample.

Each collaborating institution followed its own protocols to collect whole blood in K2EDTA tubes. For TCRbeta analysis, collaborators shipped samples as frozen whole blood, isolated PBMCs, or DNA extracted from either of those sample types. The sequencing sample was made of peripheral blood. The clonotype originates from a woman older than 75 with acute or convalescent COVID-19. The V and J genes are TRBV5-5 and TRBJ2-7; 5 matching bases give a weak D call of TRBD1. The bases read TGTGCCAGCAGCTTGGGCAGGGCCGTCACCTCCTACGAGCAGTACTTC. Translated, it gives CASSLGRAVTSYEQYF.